This T cell receptor (beta chain) was obtained from a study of identical twins. Study-wide findings and caveats: Models underestimated how often monozygotic twins shared out-of-frame TCR alpha. Interpretation of the results relied on cross-sectional statistical analysis and not on following the same donors.

In this sample, this clonotype turned up once. Its antigen remains unknown. V shed 7 bases and J shed 2 bases, with 15 bases lying between them. The CDR3 runs to 16 residues. Germline-derived CDR1 and CDR2 are SEHNR and FQNEAQ (reference sequence). The cDNA had a unique molecular identifier and a template-switch universal primer site. TCRdb used MiXCR to reprocess the 5' RACE reads, holding one entry per CDR3 protein. This sample yields about 530,000 distinct CDR3 sequences, of which over 12% are seen a single time; 0.44% belongs to the top ten. This sample also appeared in a second study, on yellow fever vaccine responses in identical twins.

The clonotype comes from a young woman in good health. V and J are TRBV7-9 and TRBJ2-6; D may be TRBD1 (5 bases). Sequenced material: CD4+ T cells sorted from blood. CDR3 region: CASTDAGYAGANVLTF. CDR3 coding DNA: TGTGCCAGCACCGACGCAGGGTATGCTGGGGCCAACGTCCTGACTTTC.